This TCR beta chain appears in the sequencing data of a study of cytomegalovirus exposure and HLA in healthy donors. The CDR3 sequence is 15 residues long. Germline V CDR1 and CDR2: MNHEY, SVGAGI. The V gene lost 0 bases and the J gene lost 2 bases, with 9 bases spanning the gap. Use of 60 Vbeta and 13 Jbeta primers characterized the PCR. Sequencing used immunoSEQ multiplex PCR; TCRdb keeps in-frame clones, though not all of them. The sample records 85,000 to 95,000 clones, roughly 8.2% being singletons. The receptor comes from a man aged 45 to 65 in good health and CMV-seronegative. Sequencing used PBMCs. J is TRBJ2-3 and V is TRBV6-5, with D uncertain. This CDR3 is CASSYSTPTTDTQYF. The DNA of the CDR3 is TGTGCCAGCAGTTACTCGACTCCTACCACAGATACGCAGTATTTT.